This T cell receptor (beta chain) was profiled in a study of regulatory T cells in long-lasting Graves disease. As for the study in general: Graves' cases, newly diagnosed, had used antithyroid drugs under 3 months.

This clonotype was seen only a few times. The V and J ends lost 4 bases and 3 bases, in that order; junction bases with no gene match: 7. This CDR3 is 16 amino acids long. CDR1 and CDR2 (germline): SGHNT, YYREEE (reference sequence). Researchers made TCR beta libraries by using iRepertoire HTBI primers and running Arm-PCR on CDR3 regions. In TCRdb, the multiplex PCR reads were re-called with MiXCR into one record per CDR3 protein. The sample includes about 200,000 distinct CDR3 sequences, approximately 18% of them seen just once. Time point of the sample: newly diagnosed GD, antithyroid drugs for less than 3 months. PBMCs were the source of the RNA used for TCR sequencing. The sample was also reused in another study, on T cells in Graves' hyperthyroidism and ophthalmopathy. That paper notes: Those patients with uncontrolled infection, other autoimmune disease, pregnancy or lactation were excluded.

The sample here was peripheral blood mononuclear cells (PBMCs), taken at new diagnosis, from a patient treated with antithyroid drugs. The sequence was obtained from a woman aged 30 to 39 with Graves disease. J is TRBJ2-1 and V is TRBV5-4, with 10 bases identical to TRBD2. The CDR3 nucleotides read TGTGCCAGCAGCCCCGTAGCGGGAGGCTTCTACAATGAGCAGTTCTTC. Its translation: CASSPVAGGFYNEQFF.